This T cell receptor beta chain appears in the sequencing data of a study of cytomegalovirus exposure and HLA in healthy donors. V shed 1 base and J shed 5 bases, with 14 bases lying between them. The CDR3 is made up of 15 amino acids. Per the germline V gene, CDR1 is LGHNA and CDR2 is YNFKEQ. The PCR was carried out with 60 Vbeta primers and 13 Jbeta primers. Profiled with immunoSEQ multiplex PCR; TCRdb holds only in-frame clones, not every one. The data contain 64,000 or so clones, 65% to 75% of them singletons. As concerns this clone: Its target is not known.

Nominally healthy donors were sampled, though unrecorded immune exposures were likely. Study results and limitations: Beyond CMV serostatus, there was no information to go on about immune exposure. Previously analyzed data showed that most TCR beta V segments were productive at a frequency of about 87% or about 30%. In a later analysis, DRB1 alleles had the most associated TCRs; HLA-C alleles the fewest.

The TCR sequence derives from a man between 35 and 55 years old in good health and CMV-seropositive. Sequenced: PBMCs. V gene TRBV4-2 combines with J gene TRBJ2-5, with a possible D match to TRBD1 (5 bases). The CDR3: CASSQVGQGLETQYF. For the CDR3, the DNA is TGTGCCAGCAGCCAAGTTGGTCAGGGTTTGGAGACCCAGTACTTC.